The 32 T cell receptor beta chains below come from one sample, sequenced in a study of response to subunit inactivated influenza vaccine. TCRdb itself ran the RT-PCR reads through MiXCR, one entry per CDR3 protein. The sample holds 550,000 to 800,000 distinct CDR3 sequences, around 16% seen once. This specimen was PBMCs from blood, taken 11 to 12 days after vaccination. All receptors come from a man aged 50-60 years who received an inactivated influenza vaccine.

This clonotype was recorded a few times. The genes are TRBV6-8 and TRBJ2-7, with TRBD2 identical over 7 bases. CDR1 MNHGY and CDR2 SAAAGT come from the germline V gene. CDR3 length equals 17 residues. V lost 2 bases to trimming and J lost 6 bases; unmatched junction nucleotides: 16. The CDR3 nucleotides are TGTGCCAGCAGTTACAAGCCCTTTCGTGGGAGGGCACTCGAGCAGTACTTC. Protein product: CASSYKPFRGRALEQYF.

The rearrangement uses TRBV5-1 and TRBJ1-1; 8 nucleotides line up with TRBD1. Germline trimming cut 0 bases from V and 0 bases from J; bases unmatched to any gene: 7. This CDR3 is built from 17 residues. Per the germline V gene, CDR1 is SGHRS and CDR2 is YFSETQ. Here the CDR3 DNA reads TGCGCCAGCAGCTTGGGGGTCAGGGACAGGTTGAACACTGAAGCTTTCTTT. Residues: CASSLGVRDRLNTEAFF.

This sequence joins TRBV5-1 and TRBJ2-4, with D perhaps TRBD2 (7 bases). The CDR3 runs 15 residues. Trimming shortened V by 4 bases and J by 1 base, and 12 bases separated the two germline ends. CDR1 and CDR2 (germline): SGHRS, YFSETQ. The CDR3 loop reads CASSQQGGAKNIQYF. The CDR3 bases are TGCGCCAGCAGCCAACAGGGAGGGGCCAAAAACATTCAGTACTTC.

The chain uses TRBV27 and TRBJ2-1; 8 bases match TRBD1. The CDR3 is 18 amino acids. Germline loops: CDR1 MNHEY, CDR2 SMNVEV (reference sequence). Trimming took 0 bases from V and 6 from J; bases not matched to a gene: 13. CDR3 DNA: TGTGCCAGCAGTTTATCCCCTCGGACAGGGCGAGGGGTCAATGAGCAGTTCTTC. Translated: CASSLSPRTGRGVNEQFF.

This clonotype was detected ten times or more. The rearrangement links TRBV10-2 to TRBJ2-2; D is uncertain. The germline gives CDR1 WSHSY, CDR2 SAAADI. V was clipped by 0 bases and J by 5 bases, with 16 bases between them. The CDR3 length is 17 residues. The CDR3 DNA reads as TGCGCCAGCAGTGAGTCGAAATTATATCTGCCAACCGGGGAGCTGTTTTTT. Translating gives CASSESKLYLPTGELFF.

The rearrangement links TRBV11-1 to TRBJ2-2; D is ambiguous. The CDR3 loop spans 18 amino acids. The germline gives CDR1 SGHAT, CDR2 FQDESV (reference sequence). Trimming pared 5 bases from V and 2 bases from J, leaving 21 bases between. CDR3 nucleotide sequence: TGTGCCAGCAGCCACCCACAATTACAGTCCTTTAACACCGGGGAGCTGTTTTTT. It translates to CASSHPQLQSFNTGELFF.

This clonotype was detected only a few times. The chain joins TRBV12-3 or TRBV12-4 to TRBJ2-7, with a weak D call TRBD2 (6 bases). This CDR3 comprises 13 residues. V lost 10 bases and J lost 5, with 18 bases in between. The CDR3 reads CATSLGGVNEQYF. Written as DNA, the CDR3 is TGTGCCACCTCCCTGGGGGGAGTGAACGAGCAGTACTTC.

In its sample, this clonotype was seen many times. This chain connects TRBV20-1 to TRBJ1-2, with 7 bases identical to TRBD1. The V segment lost 6 bases and the J segment 6 bases; nucleotides outside the gene matches: 7. There are 12 residues in the CDR3. Germline V gives CDR1 DFQATT, CDR2 SNEGSKA (reference sequence). The CDR3 nucleotides read TGCAGTGCCAGCGACAGGGAACATGGCTACACCTTC. It specifies CSASDREHGYTF.

This clonotype was seen ten or more times. The V call is TRBV28, the J call TRBJ2-5; the match to TRBD2 covers 7 bases. The CDR3 contains 15 residues. Germline assignment: CDR1 MDHEN and CDR2 SYDVKM. After removal of 3 bases from V and 5 bases from J, the junction contained 9 bases not matched to a gene. The CDR3 region is CASSFPSGSVETQYF. DNA of the CDR3: TGTGCCAGCAGTTTCCCTAGCGGTTCAGTGGAGACCCAGTACTTC.

A few counts support this clonotype. The V gene is TRBV20-1, the J gene TRBJ2-5; possible D gene TRBD1, 6 bases. The CDR3 covers 16 residues. The ends were cut back, 1 base at V and 0 bases at J, with 15 bases in the middle. The V gene's germline CDR1 is DFQATT and CDR2 SNEGSKA (reference sequence). Here the CDR3 reads CSARGVLRGYQETQYF. The CDR3 coding sequence is TGCAGTGCTAGAGGGGTTCTAAGGGGGTACCAAGAGACCCAGTACTTC.

This clonotype was seen repeatedly, ten times or more. The chain carries TRBV6-2 or TRBV6-3 and TRBJ1-5; D might be TRBD1 (6 bases). Trimming stripped 6 bases from V and 7 bases from J, with 16 bases between. The CDR3 has 14 amino acids. Germline CDR1 reads MNHEY; CDR2 reads SVGEGT. CDR3 sequence (DNA): TGTGCCAGCAGCCTTCCGGGGGCGGCCCAGCCCCAGCATTTT. Its protein is CASSLPGAAQPQHF.

The rearrangement links TRBV7-9 to TRBJ2-2, with a possible D match to TRBD2 (5 bases). Trimming shortened V by 1 base and J by 3 bases, and 12 bases separated the two germline ends. Germline V gives CDR1 SEHNR, CDR2 FQNEAQ (reference sequence). The CDR3 is made up of 16 amino acids. CDR3 sequence reads: CASSLGGLGDTGELFF. CDR3 DNA sequence: TGTGCCAGCAGCTTAGGTGGACTCGGTGACACCGGGGAGCTGTTTTTT.

This clonotype has more than one count but fewer than ten. For the CDR3, the DNA is TGTGCCAGCAGCGCGGGAAAGGATCAGCCCCAGCATTTT. This gives the protein CASSAGKDQPQHF. The gene calls are TRBV3-1 and TRBJ1-5, with D hard to call. The CDR3 totals 13 residues. V dropped 5 bases and J dropped 5 bases, with 10 bases sitting between them. Germline V gene sequence: CDR1 LGHDT, CDR2 YNNKEL (reference sequence).

The gene calls are TRBV4-2 and TRBJ2-1, with D possibly being TRBD1 or TRBD2 (5 bases each). Germline V gene data show CDR1 as LGHNA and CDR2 as YNFKEQ. This CDR3 spans 16 amino acids. V lost 0 bases, J lost 3 bases, and 12 bases lay in between. DNA of the CDR3: TGTGCCAGCAGCCAAGAAGGGACGATAAACTACAATGAGCAGTTCTTC. This gives the protein CASSQEGTINYNEQFF.

The V and J genes are TRBV7-6 and TRBJ2-7, with D unresolved. V lost 6 bases and J 6 bases, leaving 9 bases between the germline ends. This CDR3 is built from 11 residues. Germline CDR1 is SGHVS and CDR2 is FNYEAQ. For the CDR3, the DNA is TGTGCCAGCAGATCGTCGGGCGAGCAGTACTTC. Protein sequence: CASRSSGEQYF.

This clonotype was seen many times. The chain has TRBV12-3 or TRBV12-4 and TRBJ2-1, with TRBD1 identical over 7 bases. V gave up 6 bases and J gave up 5 bases; unmatched junction bases: 4. The CDR3 is 13 residues long. The CDR3 region is CASSTDRDNEQFF. For the CDR3, the DNA is TGTGCCAGCAGCACTGACAGGGACAATGAGCAGTTCTTC.

This clonotype was counted a few times. The chain joins TRBV29-1 to TRBJ2-3; no firm D call. The V end lost 2 bases, the J end lost 3 bases, and 3 bases lay between the germline ends. There are 11 residues in the CDR3. The germline gives CDR1 SQVTM, CDR2 ANQGSEA. The DNA of the CDR3 is TGCAGCGTTGAAAGTACAGATACGCAGTATTTT. Residues: CSVESTDTQYF.

The chain combines TRBV2 with TRBJ2-7; the match to TRBD1 covers 8 bases. This CDR3 is built from 14 residues. Germline assignment: CDR1 SNHLY and CDR2 FYNNEI. With V trimmed by 6 bases and J by 2 bases, 6 bases remained unmatched. Here the CDR3 reads CASRPRTGTYEQYF. The CDR3 DNA is TGTGCCAGCAGACCCAGGACAGGGACCTACGAGCAGTACTTC. The complete variable domain, with remaining parts taken from reference TRBV2 and TRBJ2-7, reads EPEVTQTPSHQVTQMGQEVILRCVPISNHLYFYWYRQILGQKVEFLVSFYNNEISEKSEIFDDQFSVERPDGSNFTLKIRSTKLEDSAMYFCASRPRTGTYEQYFGPGTRLTVT.

The chain combines TRBV30 with TRBJ2-2; tentative D call: TRBD1 (7 bases). Germline V gives CDR1 GTSNPN, CDR2 SVGIG (reference sequence). This CDR3 comprises 14 residues. V dropped 4 bases and J dropped 5 bases, with 14 bases sitting between them. The CDR3 region has the DNA TGTGCCTGGAAACCGGCAGGGGGGACCGGGGAGCTGTTTTTT. Protein: CAWKPAGGTGELFF.

This chain joins TRBV24-1 and TRBJ2-3, with a weak D call TRBD2 (6 bases). The CDR3 is 16 amino acids. Germline CDR1 is KGHDR and CDR2 is SFDVKD. Trimming took off 4 bases at V and 5 bases at J, with 18 bases between the two ends. The CDR3 spells CATSDPGTRDLDTQYF. The CDR3 region has the DNA TGTGCCACCAGTGACCCCGGGACTCGGGACCTAGATACGCAGTATTTT.

This clonotype occurred a few times. The rearrangement links TRBV19 to TRBJ2-1; 7 bases map to TRBD2. Per the germline V gene, CDR1 is LNHDA and CDR2 is SQIVND (reference sequence). With V trimmed by 4 bases and J by 7 bases, 13 bases remained unmatched. The CDR3 length is 16 residues. This CDR3 is CASSRGTILTRNEQFF. The CDR3 DNA is TGTGCCAGTAGTAGAGGGACTATCCTCACTAGAAATGAGCAGTTCTTC. The full variable domain, completed using reference TRBV19 and TRBJ2-1, is DGGITQSPKYLFRKEGQNVTLSCEQNLNHDAMYWYRQDPGQGLRLIYYSQIVNDFQKGDIAEGYSVSREKKESFPLTVTSAQKNPTAFYLCASSRGTILTRNEQFFGPGTRLTVL.

This clonotype was seen only a few times. The chain couples TRBV5-1 to TRBJ1-2; maybe TRBD1 (5 bases). Germline V gene data show CDR1 as SGHRS and CDR2 as YFSETQ. The CDR3 sequence is 13 residues long. Trimming cost V 4 bases and J 1 base, with 8 bases left between them. CDR3 in DNA: TGCGCCAGCAGCGTTGGGGGTAACTATGGCTACACCTTC. Encoded protein: CASSVGGNYGYTF.

The chain uses TRBV3-1 and TRBJ2-3; 8 bases match TRBD2. Germline lookup yields CDR1 LGHDT and CDR2 YNNKEL (reference sequence). V lost 0 bases to trimming and J lost 7 bases; unmatched junction nucleotides: 6. This CDR3 spans 15 amino acids. The CDR3 nucleotides read TGTGCCAGCAGCCAAGATAGCGGGAACGGAAATACGCAGTATTTT. It codes for CASSQDSGNGNTQYF.

V is TRBV9 and J is TRBJ2-2, with 10 bases lining up with TRBD2. V shed 0 bases, J shed 7 bases, and the junction held 3 bases outside the gene matches. This CDR3 comprises 15 residues. CDR1 SGDLS and CDR2 YYNGEE come from the germline V gene. DNA of the CDR3: TGTGCCAGCAGCGTAGCAGCGGGAGGGCACGGGGAGCTGTTTTTT. Its translation is CASSVAAGGHGELFF.

The gene calls are TRBV7-9 and TRBJ2-7; TRBD1 matches 8 bases. V gave up 5 bases and J gave up 4 bases; unmatched junction bases: 7. Germline lookup yields CDR1 SEHNR and CDR2 FQNEAQ (reference sequence). The CDR3 spans 14 residues. The CDR3 sequence is CASSSPGQEYEQYF. CDR3 bases: TGTGCCAGCAGCAGTCCGGGACAGGAGTACGAGCAGTACTTC. Full variable domain (rest looked up from reference TRBV7-9 and TRBJ2-7): DTGVSQNPRHKITKRGQNVTFRCDPISEHNRLYWYRQTLGQGPEFLTYFQNEAQLEKSRLLSDRFSAERPKGSFSTLEIQRTEQGDSAMYLCASSSPGQEYEQYFGPGTRLTVT.

This chain links TRBV4-3 with TRBJ2-5, with TRBD2 identical over 8 bases. V shed 0 bases, J shed 5 bases, and the junction held 8 bases outside the gene matches. Germline loops: CDR1 LGHNA, CDR2 YSLEER. The CDR3 spans 16 residues. The CDR3, as DNA: TGCGCCAGCAGCCAAGATCTGGCGGGAGGATGGGAGACCCAGTACTTC. Amino acids: CASSQDLAGGWETQYF.

The chain uses TRBV6-1 and TRBJ2-7; tentative D call: TRBD1 (6 bases). The V and J ends lost 8 bases and 0 bases respectively, with 17 bases between them. Germline loops: CDR1 MNHNS, CDR2 SASEGT. This CDR3 is 15 amino acids long. The CDR3 DNA is TGTGCCAGCCAAAAGCGCGTGGACAGCTCCTACGAGCAGTACTTC. Its protein is CASQKRVDSSYEQYF.

In this sample, this clonotype turned up a few times. The chain couples TRBV29-1 to TRBJ1-2, with D possibly matching TRBD1 (5 bases). CDR1 is SQVTM and CDR2 is ANQGSEA in the germline V gene. The CDR3 is 14 residues long. V was shortened by 5 bases and J by 2 bases, with 15 bases between the two germline ends. CDR3 sequence reads: CSVRTIGTNYGYTF. For the CDR3, the DNA is TGCAGCGTTCGGACCATTGGGACCAACTATGGCTACACCTTC.

This clonotype was recorded a few times. The V call is TRBV5-1, the J call TRBJ2-2; 16 bases line up with TRBD2. Germline V gives CDR1 SGHRS, CDR2 YFSETQ. The CDR3 contains 17 residues. Trimming at V came to 4 bases and at J to 5 bases, leaving 5 bases not matched to a gene. The CDR3 is CASSEGLAGGPTGELFF. In DNA, the CDR3 is TGCGCCAGCAGCGAGGGACTAGCGGGAGGGCCAACCGGGGAGCTGTTTTTT.

V and J are TRBV6-1 and TRBJ1-5, with D perhaps matching TRBD1 (5 bases). This CDR3 spans 14 amino acids. Germline V gives CDR1 MNHNS, CDR2 SASEGT. The V and J ends lost 6 bases and 2 bases respectively, with 11 bases between them. This CDR3 is CASRGGWGNQPQHF. The CDR3 DNA reads as TGTGCCAGCAGGGGGGGTTGGGGCAATCAGCCCCAGCATTTT.

This chain connects TRBV4-1 to TRBJ1-2; a possible D gene is TRBD1 (6 bases). The V end lost 1 base, the J end lost 7 bases, and 10 bases lay between the germline ends. This CDR3 has 13 amino acids. Germline CDR1 and CDR2: MGHRA and YSYEKL. The CDR3 sequence: CASSQGAGAGYTF. The CDR3 region has the DNA TGCGCCAGCAGCCAAGGGGCAGGGGCTGGCTACACCTTC.

The chain employs TRBV15 and TRBJ1-4, with D perhaps matching TRBD1 (6 bases). Per germline, CDR1 LNHNV and CDR2 YYDKDF (reference sequence). The CDR3 covers 15 residues. The V and J ends lost 5 bases and 8 bases respectively, with 18 bases between them. This chain's CDR3 is CATSGRQARFEKLFF. The CDR3 nucleotides read TGTGCCACCAGCGGGAGACAGGCGAGATTCGAAAAACTGTTTTTT.